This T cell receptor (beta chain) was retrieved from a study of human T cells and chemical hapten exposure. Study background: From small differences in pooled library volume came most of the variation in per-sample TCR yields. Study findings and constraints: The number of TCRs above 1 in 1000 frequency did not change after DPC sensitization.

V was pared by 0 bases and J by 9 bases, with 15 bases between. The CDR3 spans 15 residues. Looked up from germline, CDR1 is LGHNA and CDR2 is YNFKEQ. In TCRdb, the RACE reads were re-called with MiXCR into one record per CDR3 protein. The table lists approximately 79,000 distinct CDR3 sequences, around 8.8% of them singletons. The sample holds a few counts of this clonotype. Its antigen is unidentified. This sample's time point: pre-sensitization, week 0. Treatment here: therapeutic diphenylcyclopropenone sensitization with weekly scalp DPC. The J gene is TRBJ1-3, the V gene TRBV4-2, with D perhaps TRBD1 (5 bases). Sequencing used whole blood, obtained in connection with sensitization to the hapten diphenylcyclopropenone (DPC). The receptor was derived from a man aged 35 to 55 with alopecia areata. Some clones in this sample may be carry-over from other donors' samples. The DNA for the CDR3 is TGTGCCAGCAGCCAAGAAGAGGGGCCAAGAACCACCATATATTTT. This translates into CASSQEEGPRTTIYF.